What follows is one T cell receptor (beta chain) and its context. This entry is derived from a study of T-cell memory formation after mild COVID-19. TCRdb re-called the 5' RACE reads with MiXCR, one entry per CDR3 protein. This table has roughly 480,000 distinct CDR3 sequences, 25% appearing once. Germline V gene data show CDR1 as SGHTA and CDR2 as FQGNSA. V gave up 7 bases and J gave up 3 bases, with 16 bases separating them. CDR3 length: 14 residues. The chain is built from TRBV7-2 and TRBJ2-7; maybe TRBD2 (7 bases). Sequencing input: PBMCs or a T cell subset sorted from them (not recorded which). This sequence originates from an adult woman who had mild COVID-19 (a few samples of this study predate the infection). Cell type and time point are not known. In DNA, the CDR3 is TGTGCCAGCAAGACTGGGGGGGGCAGCTACGAGCAGTACTTC. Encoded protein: CASKTGGGSYEQYF. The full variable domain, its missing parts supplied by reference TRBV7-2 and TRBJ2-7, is GAGVSQSPSNKVTEKGKDVELRCDPISGHTALYWYRQSLGQGLEFLIYFQGNSAPDKSGLPSDRFSAERTGGSVSTLTIQRTQQEDSAVYLCASKTGGGSYEQYFGPGTRLTVT.